The source of this T cell receptor (beta chain) is a study of shared T cell receptors in the human thymus. The data were produced by immunoSEQ multiplex PCR, yet TCRdb's version contains in-frame clones alone and is incomplete. The sample contains some 720,000 clones, around nine tenths of which appear only once. CDR1 WNHNN and CDR2 SYGVQD come from the germline V gene (reference sequence). The V gene lost 9 bases and the J gene lost 1 base, with 12 bases spanning the gap. The CDR3 is made up of 13 amino acids. Separately, the same data were catalogued under a study of human thymus T cells. This second study notes: Having surgery to correct congenital heart defects, healthy Finnish infants acted as the donors. Thymic resections from corrective heart surgery supplied the tissue. What appeared biased in thymic and blood repertoires was the usage of V and J genes. Thymic TCR repertoires of unrelated people reportedly overlapped highly.

This TCR was recovered from a boy younger than two with a congenital heart defect. The chain carries TRBV10-1 and TRBJ1-1; no clear D. Specimen: thymocytes. This chain's CDR3 is CARKDEGNTEAFF. In DNA, the CDR3 is TGCGCCAGAAAGGACGAGGGGAACACTGAAGCTTTCTTT.